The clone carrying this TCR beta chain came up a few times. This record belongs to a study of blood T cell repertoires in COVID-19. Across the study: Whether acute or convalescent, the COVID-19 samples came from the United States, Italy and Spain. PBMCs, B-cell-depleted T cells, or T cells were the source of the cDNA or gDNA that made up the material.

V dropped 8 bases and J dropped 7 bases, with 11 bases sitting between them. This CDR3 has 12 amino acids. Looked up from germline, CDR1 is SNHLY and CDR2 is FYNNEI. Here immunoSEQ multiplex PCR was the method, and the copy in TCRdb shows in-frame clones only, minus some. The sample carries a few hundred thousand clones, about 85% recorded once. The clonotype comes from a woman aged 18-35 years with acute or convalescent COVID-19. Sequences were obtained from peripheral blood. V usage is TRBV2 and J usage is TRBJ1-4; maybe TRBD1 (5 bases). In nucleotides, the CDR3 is TGTGCCAGCGGCCAGGGAGGTGAAAAACTGTTTTTT. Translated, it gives CASGQGGEKLFF.